This is a list of T cell receptor beta chains from one sample in a study of blood T cell repertoires in COVID-19. Assay used: immunoSEQ multiplex PCR; TCRdb lists only in-frame clones, some missing. The sample yields roughly 500,000 clones, 80% to 90% seen once. Sequenced material: peripheral blood. All receptors derive from a human donor in a cohort sampled during active COVID-19. Each CDR3 is given with its conserved first and last residue. Fields, in order: D gene, J gene, V gene, CDR3 length, clone size, CDR3 DNA, CDR3 protein. The D gene is left open where the match is weak. Only some rows state a clone size, as once, few, many or a class for expanded clones.

D: TRBD1; J: TRBJ2-1; V: TRBV30; length: 14; size: few; DNA: TGTGCCTGGAGGCGGACAGGGGTAATATGGGAGCAGTTCTTC; CDR3: CAWRRTGVIWEQFF
D: NA; J: TRBJ1-1; V: TRBV19; length: 16; size: NA; DNA: TGTGCCAGTAGAAATCAAGGTGGACTTCCTAACACTGAAGCTTTCTTT; CDR3: CASRNQGGLPNTEAFF
D: NA; J: TRBJ2-5; V: TRBV5-5; length: 15; size: once; DNA: TGTGCCAGCAGCTATAAGTCAGGGGACCAAGAGACCCAGTACTTC; CDR3: CASSYKSGDQETQYF
D: NA; J: TRBJ2-4; V: TRBV3-1/TRBV3-2; length: 13; size: NA; DNA: TGTGCCACCAGAGCGGGCAGCGTCAACATTCAGTACTTC; CDR3: CATRAGSVNIQYF
D: NA; J: TRBJ2-1; V: TRBV11-2; length: 13; size: few; DNA: TGTGCCAGCAGCTTCGGGGGCTACAATGAGCAGTTCTTC; CDR3: CASSFGGYNEQFF
D: NA; J: TRBJ2-6; V: TRBV2; length: 16; size: NA; DNA: TGTGCCAGCACCAAGGACGGGAGCTCTGGGGCCAACGTCCTGACTTTC; CDR3: CASTKDGSSGANVLTF
D: NA; J: TRBJ2-3; V: TRBV28; length: 11; size: NA; DNA: TGTGCCAGCAGTCTAAAAGATACGCAGTATTTT; CDR3: CASSLKDTQYF
D: TRBD1; J: TRBJ2-7; V: TRBV19; length: 14; size: NA; DNA: TGTGCCAGTAGTATGGGGACAGGCTCCTACGAGCAGTACTTC; CDR3: CASSMGTGSYEQYF
D: NA; J: TRBJ2-7; V: TRBV14; length: 15; size: NA; DNA: TGTGCCAGCAGCCAAGCTAACAGGGTTTCTCACGAGCAGTACTTC; CDR3: CASSQANRVSHEQYF
D: TRBD1; J: TRBJ2-6; V: TRBV7-2; length: 17; size: NA; DNA: TGTGCCAGCAGCCCCGGGACAGGGGGCGCTGGGGCCAACGTCCTGACTTTC; CDR3: CASSPGTGGAGANVLTF
D: TRBD1; J: TRBJ2-7; V: TRBV28; length: 16; size: NA; DNA: TGTGCCAGCAGTTTTTCCCTTGGGACAGGGAAAGACGAGCAGTACTTC; CDR3: CASSFSLGTGKDEQYF
D: NA; J: TRBJ2-3; V: TRBV29-1; length: 13; size: NA; DNA: TGCAGCGTTGAGAAGCTGAGCACAGATACGCAGTATTTT; CDR3: CSVEKLSTDTQYF
D: NA; J: TRBJ1-4; V: TRBV5-5; length: 16; size: NA; DNA: TGTGCCAGCAGCTTGGCCCAGGGTCCAACTAATGAAAAACTGTTTTTT; CDR3: CASSLAQGPTNEKLFF
D: NA; J: TRBJ2-7; V: TRBV30; length: 11; size: once; DNA: TGTGCCTGGAGTTTCCAATACGAGCAGTACTTC; CDR3: CAWSFQYEQYF
D: TRBD1; J: TRBJ2-3; V: TRBV5-1; length: 15; size: NA; DNA: TGCGCCAGCAGCTTTAGTCAGGGGGACACAGATACGCAGTATTTT; CDR3: CASSFSQGDTDTQYF
D: NA; J: TRBJ2-5; V: TRBV6-5; length: 12; size: NA; DNA: TGTGCCAGCAGTTACAATCGGGAGACCCAGTACTTC; CDR3: CASSYNRETQYF
D: NA; J: TRBJ1-1; V: TRBV28; length: 16; size: NA; DNA: TGTGCCAGCAGTCCCCGAGGTTCGGGGGTAGAGACTGAAGCTTTCTTT; CDR3: CASSPRGSGVETEAFF
D: TRBD1; J: TRBJ2-5; V: TRBV28; length: 16; size: NA; DNA: TGTGCCAGCAGTTTATACTCGACAGGGAATGGAGAGACCCAGTACTTC; CDR3: CASSLYSTGNGETQYF
D: TRBD1; J: TRBJ1-6; V: TRBV7-9; length: 17; size: NA; DNA: TGTGCCAGCAGCCGCCTCCGGGACAGGGCCTATAATTCACCCCTCCACTTT; CDR3: CASSRLRDRAYNSPLHF
D: TRBD1; J: TRBJ1-2; V: TRBV30; length: 13; size: NA; DNA: TGTGCCTTGCAACAGGGGGGGAACTATGGCTACACCTTC; CDR3: CALQQGGNYGYTF
D: NA; J: TRBJ2-7; V: TRBV2; length: 14; size: NA; DNA: TGTGCCAGCAGTAACAGGGCAAGCTCCTACGAGCAGTACTTC; CDR3: CASSNRASSYEQYF
D: NA; J: TRBJ2-7; V: TRBV28; length: 14; size: NA; DNA: TGTGCCAGCAGCCACGTGAGGAGCTCCTACGAGCAGTACTTC; CDR3: CASSHVRSSYEQYF
D: NA; J: TRBJ2-3; V: TRBV5-4; length: 16; size: NA; DNA: TGTGCCAGCAGCTTAGAGTTAGGGGGTAACACAGATACGCAGTATTTT; CDR3: CASSLELGGNTDTQYF
D: TRBD2; J: TRBJ2-7; V: TRBV6-2/TRBV6-3; length: 17; size: NA; DNA: TGTGCCAGCAGTTCCCCCGGGACTAGCGGGAGAATCTACGAGCAGTACTTC; CDR3: CASSSPGTSGRIYEQYF
D: NA; J: TRBJ1-1; V: TRBV2; length: 15; size: NA; DNA: TGTGCCAGCAGTGAAGCTGGCAACAGAAACACTGAAGCTTTCTTT; CDR3: CASSEAGNRNTEAFF
D: NA; J: TRBJ2-7; V: TRBV7-3; length: 13; size: NA; DNA: TGTGCCAGCAGTCGAGAAGCCTCCCGAGAGCAGTACTTC; CDR3: CASSREASREQYF
D: NA; J: TRBJ1-3; V: TRBV9; length: 16; size: NA; DNA: TGTGCCAGCAGCGTAGGTTCGTCGAGCTCTGGAAACACCATATATTTT; CDR3: CASSVGSSSSGNTIYF
D: TRBD2; J: TRBJ2-5; V: TRBV5-6; length: 16; size: once; DNA: TGTGCCAGCAGCCAAGAAAGAGCGGGAGTGAGGGAGACCCAGTACTTC; CDR3: CASSQERAGVRETQYF
D: TRBD2; J: TRBJ2-6; V: TRBV24-1; length: 15; size: NA; DNA: TGTACCAACCGGGGAGCGGGGTCTGGGGCCAACGTCCTGACTTTC; CDR3: CTNRGAGSGANVLTF
D: NA; J: TRBJ2-5; V: TRBV3-1/TRBV3-2; length: 15; size: NA; DNA: TGTGCCAGCAGCCAGGTATTGACAGCCTGGGAGACCCAGTACTTC; CDR3: CASSQVLTAWETQYF
D: TRBD2; J: TRBJ2-3; V: TRBV6-1; length: 13; size: NA; DNA: TGTGCCAGCAGTGACGCGGGGGGGGGTACGCAGTATTTT; CDR3: CASSDAGGGTQYF
D: TRBD1; J: TRBJ2-7; V: TRBV5-8; length: 15; size: NA; DNA: TGTGCCAGCAGCTTGACCACAGGGGTTTTGAGAGAGCAGTACTTC; CDR3: CASSLTTGVLREQYF
D: TRBD2; J: TRBJ2-7; V: TRBV7-2; length: 16; size: NA; DNA: TGTGCCAGCAGCTTCTCCAGGCTAGCGGGAGGCTACGAGCAGTACTTC; CDR3: CASSFSRLAGGYEQYF
D: NA; J: TRBJ2-7; V: TRBV21-1; length: 16; size: NA; DNA: TGTGCCAGCAGCAAAGAATGGGACAGGGGTGCCTACGAGCAGTACTTC; CDR3: CASSKEWDRGAYEQYF
D: TRBD1; J: TRBJ2-7; V: TRBV19; length: 15; size: NA; DNA: TGTGCCAGTAGTATAGCCCAGACAGGGGCCTACGAGCAGTACTTC; CDR3: CASSIAQTGAYEQYF
D: NA; J: TRBJ1-1; V: TRBV14; length: 15; size: NA; DNA: TGTGCCAGCAGCCAAGATCTCAGGGGAATACCTCAGGCTTTCTTT; CDR3: CASSQDLRGIPQAFF
D: NA; J: TRBJ2-1; V: TRBV30; length: 11; size: NA; DNA: TGTGCCTGTTCTTCCTACAATGAGCAGTTCTTC; CDR3: CACSSYNEQFF
D: NA; J: TRBJ1-4; V: TRBV2; length: 10; size: NA; DNA: TGTGCCAGCAGTGCAGAAGAACTGTTTTTT; CDR3: CASSAEELFF
D: NA; J: TRBJ2-6; V: TRBV3-1/TRBV3-2; length: 18; size: NA; DNA: TGTGCCAGCAGCCAAGGAGCAGGGATCGAAACTGGGGCCAACGTCCTGACTTTC; CDR3: CASSQGAGIETGANVLTF
D: NA; J: TRBJ1-1; V: TRBV19; length: 16; size: NA; DNA: TGTGCCAGTAAAGCCGGAACTCGACAGCTGAAAACTGAAGCTTTCTTT; CDR3: CASKAGTRQLKTEAFF